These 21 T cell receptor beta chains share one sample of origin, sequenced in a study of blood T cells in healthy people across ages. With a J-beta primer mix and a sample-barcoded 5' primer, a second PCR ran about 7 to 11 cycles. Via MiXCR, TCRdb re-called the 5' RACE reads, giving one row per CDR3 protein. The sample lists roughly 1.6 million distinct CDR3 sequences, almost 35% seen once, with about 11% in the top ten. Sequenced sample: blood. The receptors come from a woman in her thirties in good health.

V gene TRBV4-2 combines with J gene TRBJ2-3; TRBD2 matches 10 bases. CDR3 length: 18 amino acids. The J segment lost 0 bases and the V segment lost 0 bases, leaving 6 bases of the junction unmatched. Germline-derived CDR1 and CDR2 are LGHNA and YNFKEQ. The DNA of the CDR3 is TGTGCCAGCAGCCAAGATCCCCTAGCGGGGGCCAGCACAGATACGCAGTATTTT. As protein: CASSQDPLAGASTDTQYF.

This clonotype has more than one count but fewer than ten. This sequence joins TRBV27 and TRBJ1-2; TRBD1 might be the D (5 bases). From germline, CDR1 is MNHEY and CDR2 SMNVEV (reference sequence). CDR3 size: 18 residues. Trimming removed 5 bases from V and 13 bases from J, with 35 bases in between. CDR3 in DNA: TGTGCCAGCAGTCCCCAGAGACCTTGGGACCGCACCATGAATAGGTGCACCTTC. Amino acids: CASSPQRPWDRTMNRCTF.

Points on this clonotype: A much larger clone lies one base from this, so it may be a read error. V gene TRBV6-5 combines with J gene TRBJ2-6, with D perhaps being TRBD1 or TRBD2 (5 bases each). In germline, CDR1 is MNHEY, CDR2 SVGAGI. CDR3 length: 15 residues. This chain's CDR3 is CASSSRGSGTNVLTF. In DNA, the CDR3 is TGTGCCAGCAGTTCCCGGGGCTCTGGGACCAACGTCCTGACTTTC.

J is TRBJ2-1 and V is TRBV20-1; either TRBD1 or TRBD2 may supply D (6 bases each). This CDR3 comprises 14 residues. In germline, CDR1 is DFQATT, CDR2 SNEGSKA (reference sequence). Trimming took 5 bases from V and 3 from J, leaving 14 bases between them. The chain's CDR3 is CSASRGPIYNEQFF. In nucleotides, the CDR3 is TGCAGTGCTTCCCGGGGGCCAATCTACAATGAGCAGTTCTTC.

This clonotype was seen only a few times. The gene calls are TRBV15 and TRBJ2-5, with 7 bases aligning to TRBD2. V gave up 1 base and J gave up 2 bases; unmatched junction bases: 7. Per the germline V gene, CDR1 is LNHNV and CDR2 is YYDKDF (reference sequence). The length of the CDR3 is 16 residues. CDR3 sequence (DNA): TGTGCCACCAGCAGAGCCCCAGCGGGAATTCAAGAGACCCAGTACTTC. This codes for CATSRAPAGIQETQYF.

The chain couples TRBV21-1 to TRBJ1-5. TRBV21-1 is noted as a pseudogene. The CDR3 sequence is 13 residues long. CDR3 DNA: TGTGCCAGCAGATGGAGGTACAATCAGCCCCAGCATTTT. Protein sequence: CASRWRYNQPQHF.

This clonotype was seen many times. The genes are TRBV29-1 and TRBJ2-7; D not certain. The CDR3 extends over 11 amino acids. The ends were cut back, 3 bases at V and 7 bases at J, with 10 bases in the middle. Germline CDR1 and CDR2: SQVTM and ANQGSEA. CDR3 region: CSVESPDEQYF. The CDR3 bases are TGCAGCGTTGAGTCTCCAGATGAGCAGTACTTC.

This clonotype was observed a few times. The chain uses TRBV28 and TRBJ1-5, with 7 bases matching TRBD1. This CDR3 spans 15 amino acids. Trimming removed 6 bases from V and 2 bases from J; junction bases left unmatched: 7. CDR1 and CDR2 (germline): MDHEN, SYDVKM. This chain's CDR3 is CASSLGQVGNQPQHF. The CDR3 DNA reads TGTGCCAGCAGCCTAGGACAGGTTGGCAATCAGCCCCAGCATTTT. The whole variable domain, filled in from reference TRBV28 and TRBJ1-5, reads DVKVTQSSRYLVKRTGEKVFLECVQDMDHENMFWYRQDPGLGLRLIYFSYDVKMKEKGDIPEGYSVSREKKERFSLILESASTNQTSMYLCASSLGQVGNQPQHFGDGTRLSIL.

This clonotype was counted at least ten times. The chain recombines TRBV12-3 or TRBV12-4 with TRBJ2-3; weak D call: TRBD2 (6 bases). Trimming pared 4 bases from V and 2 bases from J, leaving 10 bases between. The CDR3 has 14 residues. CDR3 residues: CASSSSGVTDTQYF. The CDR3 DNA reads TGTGCCAGCAGTTCCTCGGGGGTCACAGATACGCAGTATTTT.

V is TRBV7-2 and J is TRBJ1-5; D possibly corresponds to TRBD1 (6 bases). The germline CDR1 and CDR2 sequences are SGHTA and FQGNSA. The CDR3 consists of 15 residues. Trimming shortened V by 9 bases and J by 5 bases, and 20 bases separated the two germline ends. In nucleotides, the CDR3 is TGTGCCAGTCGAGCAAAACGGGGGGCCCATCAGCCCCAGCATTTT. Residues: CASRAKRGAHQPQHF.

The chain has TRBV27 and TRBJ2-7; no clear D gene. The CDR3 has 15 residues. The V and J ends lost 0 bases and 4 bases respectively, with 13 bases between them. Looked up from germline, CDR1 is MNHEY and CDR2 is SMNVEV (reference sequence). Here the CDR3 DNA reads TGTGCCAGCAGTTTATCGGGAAGTCCCCGATACGAGCAGTACTTC. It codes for CASSLSGSPRYEQYF.

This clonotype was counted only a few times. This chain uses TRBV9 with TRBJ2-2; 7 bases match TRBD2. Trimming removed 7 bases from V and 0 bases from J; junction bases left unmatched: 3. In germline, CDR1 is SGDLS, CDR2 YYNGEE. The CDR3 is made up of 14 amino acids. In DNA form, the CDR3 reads TGTGCCAGCCGCGGGAGTCCGAACACCGGGGAGCTGTTTTTT. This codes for CASRGSPNTGELFF.

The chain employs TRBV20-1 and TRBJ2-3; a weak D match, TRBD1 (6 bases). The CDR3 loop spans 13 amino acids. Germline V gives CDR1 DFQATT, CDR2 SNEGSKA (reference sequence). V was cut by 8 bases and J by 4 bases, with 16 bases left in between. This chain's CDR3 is CSTNPEGADTQYF. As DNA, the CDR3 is TGCAGTACAAATCCCGAGGGGGCAGATACGCAGTATTTT.

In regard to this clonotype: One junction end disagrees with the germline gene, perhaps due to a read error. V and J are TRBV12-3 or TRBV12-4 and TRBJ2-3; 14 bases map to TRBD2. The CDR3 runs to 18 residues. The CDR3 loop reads CASSRPGLAGGTGDTRYF. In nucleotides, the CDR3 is TGTGCCAGCAGCCGACCCGGACTAGCGGGAGGAACAGGGGATACGCGGTATTTT.

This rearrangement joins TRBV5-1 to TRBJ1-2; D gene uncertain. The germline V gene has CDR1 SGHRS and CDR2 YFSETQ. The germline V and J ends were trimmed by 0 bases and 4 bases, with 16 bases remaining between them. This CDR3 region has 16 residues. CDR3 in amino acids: CASSLVGRTTGYGYTF. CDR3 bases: TGCGCCAGCAGCTTGGTGGGCCGAACTACGGGCTATGGCTACACCTTC.

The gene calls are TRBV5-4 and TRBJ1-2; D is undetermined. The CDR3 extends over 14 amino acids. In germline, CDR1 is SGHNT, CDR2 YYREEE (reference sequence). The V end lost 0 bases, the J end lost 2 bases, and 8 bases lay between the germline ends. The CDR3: CASSLGSRNYGYTF. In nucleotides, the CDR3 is TGTGCCAGCAGCTTGGGCAGTCGAAACTATGGCTACACCTTC.

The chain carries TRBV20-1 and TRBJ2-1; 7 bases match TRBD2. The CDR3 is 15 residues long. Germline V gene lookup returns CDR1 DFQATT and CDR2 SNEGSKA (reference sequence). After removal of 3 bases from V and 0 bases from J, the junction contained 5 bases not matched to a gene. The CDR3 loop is CSARGTTSSYNEQFF. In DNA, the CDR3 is TGCAGTGCTAGGGGGACTACCAGCTCCTACAATGAGCAGTTCTTC.

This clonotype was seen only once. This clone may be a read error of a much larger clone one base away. Here the CDR3 DNA reads TGTGCCTGCAGTCCGACTAGCGGGATCTACGAGCAGTACTTC. Translation gives CACSPTSGIYEQYF. This chain joins TRBV12-3 or TRBV12-4 and TRBJ2-4; 11 bases agree with TRBD2. The end of the DNA is better explained by TRBJ2-7, so the J call may be wrong. There are 14 residues in the CDR3.

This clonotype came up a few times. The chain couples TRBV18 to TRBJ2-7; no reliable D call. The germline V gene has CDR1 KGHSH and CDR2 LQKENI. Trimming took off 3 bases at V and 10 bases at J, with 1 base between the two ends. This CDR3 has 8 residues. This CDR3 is CASSPQYF. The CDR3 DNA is TGTGCCAGCTCACCCCAGTACTTC.

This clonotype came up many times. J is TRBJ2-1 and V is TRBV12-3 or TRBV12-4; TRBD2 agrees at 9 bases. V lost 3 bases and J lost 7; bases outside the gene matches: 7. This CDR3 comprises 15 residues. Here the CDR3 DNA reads TGTGCCAGCAGTTTTTTGGCGGGAGGGCCAAATGAGCAGTTCTTC. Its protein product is CASSFLAGGPNEQFF.

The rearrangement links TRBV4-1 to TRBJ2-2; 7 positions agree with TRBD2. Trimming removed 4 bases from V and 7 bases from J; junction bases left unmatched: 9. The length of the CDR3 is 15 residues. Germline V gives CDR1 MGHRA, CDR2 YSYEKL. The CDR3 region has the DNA TGCGCCAGCAGCCGGGACTACCATTACGGCGGGGAGCTGTTTTTT. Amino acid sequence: CASSRDYHYGGELFF.